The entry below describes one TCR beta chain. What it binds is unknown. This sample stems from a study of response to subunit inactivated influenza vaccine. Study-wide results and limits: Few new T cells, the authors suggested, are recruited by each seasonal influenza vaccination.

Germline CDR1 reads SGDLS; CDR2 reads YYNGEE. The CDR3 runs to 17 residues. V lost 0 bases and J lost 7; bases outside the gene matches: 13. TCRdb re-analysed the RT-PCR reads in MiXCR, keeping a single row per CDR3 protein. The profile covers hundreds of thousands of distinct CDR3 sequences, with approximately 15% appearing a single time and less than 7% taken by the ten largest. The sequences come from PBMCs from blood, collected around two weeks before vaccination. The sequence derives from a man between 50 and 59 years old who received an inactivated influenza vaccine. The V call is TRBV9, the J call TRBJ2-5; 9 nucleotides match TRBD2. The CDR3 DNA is TGTGCCAGCAGCGTAGGTATAGCGGGAGCGTCTGACGGGACCCAGTACTTC. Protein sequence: CASSVGIAGASDGTQYF.